The 25 T cell receptor beta chains in this list originate from one sample, sequenced in a study of blood T cell repertoires in COVID-19. Clones were read by immunoSEQ multiplex PCR, and TCRdb kept only the in-frame ones, dropping some. The sample has approximately 260,000 clones, about 90% seen once. The sequenced sample consisted of PBMCs or T cells enriched from blood (not recorded which). These receptors were taken from a woman aged 25 to 39 with acute COVID-19.

The chain recombines TRBV28 with TRBJ1-5, with TRBD1 as a possible D gene (5 bases). Looked up from germline, CDR1 is MDHEN and CDR2 is SYDVKM. The CDR3 totals 15 residues. V was shortened by 6 bases and J by 7 bases, with 19 bases between the two germline ends. CDR3 sequence reads: CASSTGGGGKQPQHF. CDR3 nucleotide sequence: TGTGCCAGCAGCACAGGCGGGGGGGGTAAACAGCCCCAGCATTTT.

The J gene is TRBJ2-1, the V gene TRBV5-1; 10 bases are a match to TRBD2. Trimming cost V 4 bases and J 7 bases; bases outside gene matches: 5. The CDR3 extends over 14 amino acids. The V gene's germline CDR1 is SGHRS and CDR2 YFSETQ. The chain's CDR3 is CASSPTTSGNEQFF. DNA for the CDR3: TGCGCCAGCAGCCCGACGACTAGCGGGAATGAGCAGTTCTTC.

CDR3 amino acids: CASSFRWGVNTEAFF. As DNA, the CDR3 is TGTGCCAGCAGCTTTAGGTGGGGGGTGAACACTGAAGCTTTCTTT. The chain uses TRBV7-8 and TRBJ1-1, with D possibly being TRBD1 (5 bases). V was pared by 3 bases and J by 0 bases, with 11 bases between. This CDR3 is 15 amino acids long. In germline, CDR1 is SGHVS, CDR2 FQNEAQ. Supplemented by reference TRBV7-8 and TRBJ1-1, the full variable domain reads GAGVSQSPRYKVAKRGQDVALRCDPISGHVSLFWYQQALGQGPEFLTYFQNEAQLDKSGLPSDRFFAERPEGSVSTLKIQRTQQEDSAVYLCASSFRWGVNTEAFFGQGTRLTVV.

The chain joins TRBV15 to TRBJ2-7; 8 bases agree with TRBD2. J was trimmed by 6 bases and V by 4 bases; bases with no gene match: 8. This CDR3 is built from 14 residues. Germline V CDR1 and CDR2: LNHNV, YYDKDF (reference sequence). The CDR3: CATSTDGLASEQYF. The DNA of the CDR3 is TGTGCCACCAGCACCGACGGACTAGCTAGCGAGCAGTACTTC.

This clone was counted a few times. V and J are TRBV7-9 and TRBJ1-4; no reliable D call. Germline CDR1 reads SEHNR; CDR2 reads FQNEAQ (reference sequence). The CDR3 covers 13 residues. With 1 base removed from V and 12 bases from J, the gap between germline ends came to 12 bases. CDR3 in amino acids: CASSLVPSAELFF. The DNA for the CDR3 is TGTGCCAGCAGCTTAGTCCCCTCGGCGGAACTGTTTTTT.

The CDR3 reads CASSLRTPGSRLNTGELFF. The CDR3 nucleotides read TGCGCCAGCAGCTTACGGACTCCAGGCTCGCGCTTGAACACCGGGGAGCTGTTTTTT. The gene calls are TRBV5-1 and TRBJ2-2; weak D call: TRBD2 (5 bases). CDR3 length equals 19 residues. The germline gives CDR1 SGHRS, CDR2 YFSETQ. Trimming removed 2 bases at V and 1 base at J, with 21 bases between.

This CDR3 is CASSEGGAHYEQYF. In nucleotides, the CDR3 is TGCGCCAGCAGTGAAGGGGGGGCTCACTACGAGCAGTACTTC. The J gene is TRBJ2-7, the V gene TRBV10-2; D may be TRBD2 (7 bases). The CDR3 sequence is 14 residues long. Germline CDR1 is WSHSY and CDR2 is SAAADI. V lost 3 bases, J lost 3 bases, and 12 bases lay in between.

The J gene is TRBJ1-6, the V gene TRBV28; D remains unclear. This CDR3 has 15 residues. CDR1 and CDR2 from the germline V gene are MDHEN and SYDVKM. V was trimmed by 3 bases and J by 0 bases, leaving 6 bases between them. The CDR3 is CASSFSGSYNSPLHF. The CDR3, as DNA: TGTGCCAGCAGTTTTTCGGGCTCCTATAATTCACCCCTCCACTTT.

In this sample, this clone turned up once. V is TRBV5-4 and J is TRBJ2-7; TRBD2 might be the D (5 bases). The CDR3 runs 12 residues. Germline values: CDR1 SGHNT, CDR2 YYREEE (reference sequence). The germline V and J ends were trimmed by 3 bases and 6 bases, with 10 bases remaining between them. In nucleotides, the CDR3 is TGTGCCAGCAGCTCAAACAGCGGCGAGCAGTACTTC. Protein: CASSSNSGEQYF.

The chain couples TRBV19 to TRBJ1-1, with D maybe TRBD1 (5 bases). The CDR3 sequence is 12 residues long. The germline CDR1 and CDR2 sequences are LNHDA and SQIVND (reference sequence). Trimming shortened V by 8 bases and J by 2 bases, and 9 bases separated the two germline ends. The CDR3 spells CASGAGNTEAFF. As DNA, the CDR3 is TGTGCCAGTGGGGCAGGAAACACTGAAGCTTTCTTT.

The rearrangement uses TRBV7-9 and TRBJ1-2; TRBD1 matches at 9 bases. Losses at the gene ends were 7 bases for V and 1 base for J; bases not matched to a gene: 10. The CDR3 is 16 amino acids. The V gene's germline CDR1 is SEHNR and CDR2 FQNEAQ (reference sequence). DNA of the CDR3: TGTGCCAGCACCCAAAGGGGGGACAGGGATAACTATGGCTACACCTTC. As protein: CASTQRGDRDNYGYTF.

The chain links TRBV5-1 to TRBJ1-1; 7 bases line up with TRBD1. The CDR3 spans 14 residues. Germline CDR1 is SGHRS and CDR2 is YFSETQ. The V and J ends lost 5 bases and 2 bases, in that order; junction bases with no gene match: 6. DNA for the CDR3: TGCGCCAGCAGATCCGGGACAGAAAACACTGAAGCTTTCTTT. Translation: CASRSGTENTEAFF.

The CDR3 protein is CATSGSGQGDYGYTF. The CDR3 DNA follows: TGTGCCACCAGCGGTTCGGGACAGGGAGACTATGGCTACACCTTC. The J gene is TRBJ1-2, the V gene TRBV19; 9 nucleotides match TRBD1. V shed 10 bases and J 3 bases; nucleotides not matched to a gene: 12. In germline, CDR1 is LNHDA, CDR2 SQIVND (reference sequence). This CDR3 spans 15 amino acids.

This chain links TRBV28 with TRBJ2-7, with TRBD1 identical over 10 bases. V gave up 1 base and J gave up 5 bases; unmatched junction bases: 5. Germline V gene sequence: CDR1 MDHEN, CDR2 SYDVKM. This CDR3 spans 15 amino acids. The CDR3 is CASSLYGTGVHEQYF. CDR3 nucleotides: TGTGCCAGCAGTTTATATGGGACAGGGGTTCACGAGCAGTACTTC. The whole variable domain, filled in from reference TRBV28 and TRBJ2-7, reads DVKVTQSSRYLVKRTGEKVFLECVQDMDHENMFWYRQDPGLGLRLIYFSYDVKMKEKGDIPEGYSVSREKKERFSLILESASTNQTSMYLCASSLYGTGVHEQYFGPGTRLTVT.

V gene TRBV20-1 combines with J gene TRBJ2-1; D is undetermined. The CDR3 totals 11 residues. Germline CDR1 and CDR2: DFQATT and SNEGSKA (reference sequence). V was cut by 2 bases and J by 10 bases, with 9 bases left in between. The CDR3 DNA reads as TGCAGTGCTAGAATAGCCATAGAGCAGTTCTTC. The encoded protein is CSARIAIEQFF.

V and J are TRBV6-5 and TRBJ2-7, with D possibly being TRBD2 (6 bases). CDR3 size: 14 residues. Germline V gene lookup returns CDR1 MNHEY and CDR2 SVGAGI. Trimming took off 6 bases at V and 3 bases at J, with 15 bases between the two ends. In nucleotides, the CDR3 is TGTGCCAGCAGGGGAGACGGAGGGGTCTACGAGCAGTACTTC. Amino acids: CASRGDGGVYEQYF.

This clone has a single count. The chain recombines TRBV2 with TRBJ2-7; 9 nucleotides align to TRBD1. Germline trimming cut 5 bases from V and 3 bases from J; bases unmatched to any gene: 11. Germline assignment: CDR1 SNHLY and CDR2 FYNNEI. This CDR3 spans 16 amino acids. CDR3 amino acids: CASSTTGTGFGYEQYF. The CDR3 DNA sequence: TGTGCCAGCAGTACGACCGGGACAGGGTTTGGCTACGAGCAGTACTTC.

The gene calls are TRBV27 and TRBJ2-1; 9 nucleotides agree with TRBD2. The CDR3 covers 15 residues. The junction had 3 bases not matched to a gene; V was cut back by 6 bases and J by 0 bases. Germline V lookup: CDR1 MNHEY, CDR2 SMNVEV (reference sequence). CDR3 in amino acids: CASSPGLASYNEQFF. DNA for the CDR3: TGTGCCAGCAGCCCGGGACTAGCCTCCTACAATGAGCAGTTCTTC.

The chain is built from TRBV20-1 and TRBJ1-1, with D unclear. Germline V lookup: CDR1 DFQATT, CDR2 SNEGSKA (reference sequence). The CDR3 is made up of 11 amino acids. The V and J ends lost 3 bases and 1 base respectively, with 3 bases between them. The CDR3 bases are TGCAGTGCTAGCAGGAACACTGAAGCTTTCTTT. Translating it yields CSASRNTEAFF.

V is TRBV7-9 and J is TRBJ1-2; D gene uncertain. CDR3 length: 14 residues. Germline V gene sequence: CDR1 SEHNR, CDR2 FQNEAQ (reference sequence). V was clipped by 0 bases and J by 8 bases, with 13 bases between them. CDR3 bases: TGTGCCAGCAGCTTAGCGCTTTCAGGAGGAGGCTACACCTTC. Amino acid sequence: CASSLALSGGGYTF.

The chain uses TRBV14 and TRBJ2-1; D remains unclear. The CDR3 extends over 15 amino acids. The ends were cut back, 3 bases at V and 2 bases at J, with 11 bases in the middle. Germline CDR1 and CDR2: SGHDN and FVKESK. The DNA for the CDR3 is TGTGCCAGCAGCCATCCGAGAGCACCCTACAATGAGCAGTTCTTC. Translating it yields CASSHPRAPYNEQFF.

The chain links TRBV5-1 to TRBJ1-4; D uncertain. Deletions cut 0 bases from V and 2 bases from J, with 5 bases between. CDR3 length equals 14 residues. The germline CDR1 and CDR2 sequences are SGHRS and YFSETQ. The CDR3 nucleotides are TGCGCCAGCAGCTTGGGGCGGACTAATGAAAAACTGTTTTTT. Amino acids: CASSLGRTNEKLFF.

V gene TRBV12-3 or TRBV12-4 combines with J gene TRBJ2-1; D is undetermined. The V end lost 3 bases, the J end lost 7 bases, and 4 bases lay between the germline ends. The CDR3 spans 11 residues. The CDR3 DNA follows: TGTGCCAGCAGTTTCTCGAATGAGCAGTTCTTC. Its translation: CASSFSNEQFF.

The rearrangement links TRBV6-2 or TRBV6-3 to TRBJ1-5, with D maybe TRBD1 (5 bases). The CDR3 loop spans 18 amino acids. The V gene's germline CDR1 is MNHEY and CDR2 SVGEGT. V was trimmed by 2 bases and J by 2 bases, leaving 19 bases between them. The CDR3 loop reads CASSYGGVGVNGNQPQHF. The CDR3 region has the DNA TGTGCCAGCAGTTACGGGGGGGTAGGGGTTAACGGCAATCAGCCCCAGCATTTT.

The V and J genes are TRBV27 and TRBJ1-2, with 7 positions matching TRBD1. Germline CDR1 and CDR2: MNHEY and SMNVEV (reference sequence). The CDR3 runs to 14 residues. J lost 7 bases, V lost 2 bases, and 7 bases had no gene match. This chain's CDR3 is CASSLGRGSFGYTF. The CDR3 nucleotides are TGTGCCAGCAGTTTAGGCAGGGGGTCGTTTGGCTACACCTTC.